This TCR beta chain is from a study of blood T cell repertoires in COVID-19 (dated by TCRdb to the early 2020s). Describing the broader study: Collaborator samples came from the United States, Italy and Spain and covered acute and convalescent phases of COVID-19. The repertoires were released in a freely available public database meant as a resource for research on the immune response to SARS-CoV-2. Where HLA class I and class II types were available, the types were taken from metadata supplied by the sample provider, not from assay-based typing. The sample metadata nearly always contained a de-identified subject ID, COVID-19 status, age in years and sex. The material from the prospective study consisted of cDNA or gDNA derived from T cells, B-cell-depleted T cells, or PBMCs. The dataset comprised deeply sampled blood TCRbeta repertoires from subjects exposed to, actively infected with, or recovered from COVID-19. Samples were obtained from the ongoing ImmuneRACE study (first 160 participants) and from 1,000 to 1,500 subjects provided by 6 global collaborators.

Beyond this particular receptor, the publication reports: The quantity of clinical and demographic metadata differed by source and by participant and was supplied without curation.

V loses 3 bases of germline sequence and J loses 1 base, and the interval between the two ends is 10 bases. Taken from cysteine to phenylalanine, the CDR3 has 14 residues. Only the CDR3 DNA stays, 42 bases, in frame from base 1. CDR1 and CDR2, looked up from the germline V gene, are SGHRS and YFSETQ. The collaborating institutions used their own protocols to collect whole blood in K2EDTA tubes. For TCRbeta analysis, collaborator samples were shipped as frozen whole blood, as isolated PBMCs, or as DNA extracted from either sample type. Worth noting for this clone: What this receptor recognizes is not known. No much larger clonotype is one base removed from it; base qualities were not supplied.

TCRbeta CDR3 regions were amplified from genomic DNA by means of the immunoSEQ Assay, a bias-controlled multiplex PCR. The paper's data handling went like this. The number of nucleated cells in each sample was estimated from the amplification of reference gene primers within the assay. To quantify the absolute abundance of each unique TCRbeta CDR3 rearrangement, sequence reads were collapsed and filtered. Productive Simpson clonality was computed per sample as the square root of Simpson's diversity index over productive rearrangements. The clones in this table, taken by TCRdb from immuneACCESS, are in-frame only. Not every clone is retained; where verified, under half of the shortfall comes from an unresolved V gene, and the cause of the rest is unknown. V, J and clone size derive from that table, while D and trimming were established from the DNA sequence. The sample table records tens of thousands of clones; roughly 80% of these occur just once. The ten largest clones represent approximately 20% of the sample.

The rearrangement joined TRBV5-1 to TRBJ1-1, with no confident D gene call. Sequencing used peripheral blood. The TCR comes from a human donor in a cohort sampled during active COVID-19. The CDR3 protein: CASSSQAANTEAFF. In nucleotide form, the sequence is TGCGCCAGCAGCTCCCAGGCAGCGAACACTGAAGCTTTCTTT.